This T cell receptor beta chain emerged from a study of shared clonotypes between healthy human individuals. Findings and limits, study-wide: There were few donors, and this limited the genetic and exposure-history diversity represented.

Concerning this clone: Its target is not known.

Terminally differentiated effector memory CD45RA+ cells were excluded from the naive CD8 cells, which were CD45RO-negative and positively selected for CCR7. The protocol was immunoSEQ multiplex PCR, while the TCRdb copy is restricted to in-frame clones and leaves out a portion. The repertoire consists of 1.5 million to 2.5 million clones, with about 95% occurring once and the leading ten covering approximately 1%. The germline V gene has CDR1 SGHAT and CDR2 FQNNGV. V lost 4 bases, J lost 3 bases, and 9 bases stayed unmatched. The CDR3 loop spans 15 amino acids. Sequenced input: naive CD8+ T cells sorted from blood. This receptor was identified in a man younger than 30 in good health. The J gene is TRBJ2-7, the V gene TRBV11-2; 7 bases agree with TRBD1. CDR3 sequence (DNA): TGTGCCAGCAGCTACAATACCCCAGGGGGCTACGAGCAGTACTTC. It codes for CASSYNTPGGYEQYF.